The 10 T cell receptor beta chains in this list originate from one sample, sequenced in a study of blood T cell repertoires in COVID-19. Sequencing used immunoSEQ multiplex PCR; TCRdb keeps in-frame clones, though not all of them. The sample contains tens of thousands of clones, around 90% of which appear only once. Input material: peripheral blood. The receptors come from a human donor in a cohort sampled during active COVID-19.

The CDR3 spells CALQEGGYEQYF. The CDR3 DNA reads as TGTGCCTTACAGGAGGGAGGGTACGAGCAGTACTTC. The chain links TRBV30 to TRBJ2-7; 7 nucleotides align to TRBD2. Trimming cost V 7 bases and J 4 bases; bases outside gene matches: 7. CDR3 length: 12 amino acids. Germline V gene lookup returns CDR1 GTSNPN and CDR2 SVGIG (reference sequence).

The gene calls are TRBV18 and TRBJ1-4; possible D gene TRBD1, 5 bases. Germline V gives CDR1 KGHSH, CDR2 LQKENI. Trimming shortened V by 0 bases and J by 6 bases, and 14 bases separated the two germline ends. The CDR3 covers 16 residues. For the CDR3, the DNA is TGTGCCAGCTCACCACCATTTCCAGGGTCAGATGAAAAACTGTTTTTT. Amino acid sequence: CASSPPFPGSDEKLFF.

The chain carries TRBV28 and TRBJ2-5; perhaps TRBD2 as D (6 bases). The CDR3 runs to 16 residues. Germline V gene lookup returns CDR1 MDHEN and CDR2 SYDVKM. Trimming took off 4 bases at V and 1 base at J, with 16 bases between the two ends. The CDR3 nucleotides read TGTGCCAGCAGTTACGTATTAGCGGAGACCCAAGAGACCCAGTACTTC. Its protein is CASSYVLAETQETQYF.

V usage is TRBV6-2 or TRBV6-3 and J usage is TRBJ1-5, with D possibly being TRBD1 (6 bases). Germline V gene lookup returns CDR1 MNHEY and CDR2 SVGEGT. Trimming took 2 bases from V and 1 from J, leaving 24 bases between them. This CDR3 spans 20 amino acids. CDR3 nucleotides: TGTGCCAGCAGTTACCGACCCCGCAGCAGGGGAAGAGAGAGCAATCAGCCCCAGCATTTT. This codes for CASSYRPRSRGRESNQPQHF.

V and J are TRBV10-3 and TRBJ2-5; the D gene is possibly TRBD2 (5 bases). Per germline, CDR1 ENHRY and CDR2 SYGVKD. The CDR3 extends over 14 amino acids. The V end was cut by 4 bases, the J end by 1 base, with 10 bases between. CDR3 in amino acids: CAISGRNFQETQYF. DNA for the CDR3: TGTGCCATCAGTGGGAGGAACTTCCAAGAGACCCAGTACTTC.

V is TRBV27 and J is TRBJ2-6; 11 positions agree with TRBD2. In germline, CDR1 is MNHEY, CDR2 SMNVEV (reference sequence). The V segment lost 6 bases and the J segment 4 bases; nucleotides outside the gene matches: 8. The CDR3 is made up of 17 amino acids. In DNA form, the CDR3 reads TGTGCCAGCAGCCCCGTAGCGGGGGGGCGAGGGGCCAACGTCCTGACTTTC. Protein product: CASSPVAGGRGANVLTF.

CDR3 sequence (DNA): TGTGCCAGCAGCTTAACAGGGGTCTATGGCTACACCTTC. Translating gives CASSLTGVYGYTF. The chain recombines TRBV5-6 with TRBJ1-2, with TRBD1 matching over 7 bases. This CDR3 region has 13 residues. The ends lost 2 bases at V and 4 bases at J; junction bases unmatched: 2. Germline assignment: CDR1 SGHDT and CDR2 YYEEEE.

This clone was recorded only once. The chain links TRBV9 to TRBJ2-7; TRBD1 might be the D (7 bases). CDR1 SGDLS and CDR2 YYNGEE come from the germline V gene. The V and J ends lost 0 bases and 3 bases respectively, with 13 bases between them. The CDR3 extends over 15 amino acids. In nucleotides, the CDR3 is TGTGCCAGCAGCGTAGGGAGGGGGCACTACTACGAGCAGTACTTC. As protein: CASSVGRGHYYEQYF.

The count of this clone is one. The J gene is TRBJ1-2, the V gene TRBV5-1; D gene ambiguous. With 7 bases removed from V and 3 bases from J, the gap between germline ends came to 13 bases. This CDR3 contains 13 residues. The germline V gene has CDR1 SGHRS and CDR2 YFSETQ. The CDR3 region is CASGEASYYGYTF. The CDR3 coding sequence is TGCGCCAGCGGCGAGGCGTCTTACTATGGCTACACCTTC.

This clone was counted at least ten times. The chain has TRBV24-1 and TRBJ2-6; TRBD2 might be the D (7 bases). Germline V gene sequence: CDR1 KGHDR, CDR2 SFDVKD. The length of the CDR3 is 16 residues. V lost 9 bases and J 0 bases, leaving 14 bases between the germline ends. The DNA for the CDR3 is TGTGCCACCGGATTAGGGGGGGGCTCTGGGGCCAACGTCCTGACTTTC. This translates into CATGLGGGSGANVLTF.